The rows below give T cell receptor beta chains drawn from one sample of a study of T cells after yellow fever vaccination. TCRdb called the 5' RACE reads again in MiXCR, with one record for every CDR3 protein. The data show approximately 74,000 distinct CDR3 sequences, approximately 7% seen once. The input for sequencing was CD8+ T cells sorted from PBMCs, taken roughly 5 days after the first yellow fever vaccination. The origin of the receptors is a man aged 18 to 30 who received the YFV17D yellow fever vaccine. CDR3s include the opening cysteine and the closing phenylalanine or tryptophan. The order of the fields is clone size, V gene, D gene, J gene, CDR3 protein, CDR3 DNA. D genes are given only for firm matches. Clone sizes are given selectively: once, few, many, or a class where the clone is expanded.

clone size: -; V gene: TRBV6-1; D gene: -; J gene: TRBJ2-2; CDR3 protein: CASTSGALNTGELFF; CDR3 DNA: TGTGCCAGCACCTCGGGGGCCCTCAACACCGGGGAGCTGTTTTTT
clone size: many; V gene: TRBV10-2; D gene: -; J gene: TRBJ2-7; CDR3 protein: CASNGLAYEQYF; CDR3 DNA: TGCGCCAGCAACGGCCTCGCCTACGAGCAGTACTTC
clone size: -; V gene: TRBV6-1; D gene: TRBD1; J gene: TRBJ1-2; CDR3 protein: CASKRTGGHYGYTF; CDR3 DNA: TGTGCCAGCAAAAGGACAGGGGGACACTATGGCTACACCTTC
clone size: many; V gene: TRBV5-1; D gene: -; J gene: TRBJ2-1; CDR3 protein: CASSLDALYNEQFF; CDR3 DNA: TGCGCCAGCAGCTTGGACGCCCTCTACAATGAGCAGTTCTTC
clone size: few; V gene: TRBV20-1; D gene: TRBD1; J gene: TRBJ2-1; CDR3 protein: CSARDDREKHNEQFF; CDR3 DNA: TGCAGTGCTAGAGACGACAGGGAAAAACACAATGAGCAGTTCTTC
clone size: -; V gene: TRBV5-6; D gene: -; J gene: TRBJ1-2; CDR3 protein: CASSFSRLLSYGYTF; CDR3 DNA: TGTGCCAGCAGCTTCTCCCGTCTGCTTAGCTATGGCTACACCTTC
clone size: -; V gene: TRBV27; D gene: -; J gene: TRBJ2-3; CDR3 protein: CASSFFQGSDTQYF; CDR3 DNA: TGTGCCAGCAGTTTCTTCCAGGGCTCAGATACGCAGTATTTT
clone size: -; V gene: TRBV11-3; D gene: -; J gene: TRBJ2-4; CDR3 protein: CASSLGVGQNIQYF; CDR3 DNA: TGTGCCAGCAGCTTAGGAGTAGGCCAAAACATTCAGTACTTC
clone size: few; V gene: TRBV6-2/TRBV6-3; D gene: -; J gene: TRBJ2-1; CDR3 protein: CASSTPDFRIIYNEQFF; CDR3 DNA: TGTGCCAGCAGTACCCCGGACTTCCGTATAATCTACAATGAGCAGTTCTTC
clone size: -; V gene: TRBV27; D gene: -; J gene: TRBJ2-7; CDR3 protein: CASSGPYYEQYF; CDR3 DNA: TGTGCCAGCAGTGGGCCCTACTACGAGCAGTACTTC
clone size: few; V gene: TRBV13; D gene: -; J gene: TRBJ2-7; CDR3 protein: CASSLGRADEQYF; CDR3 DNA: TGTGCCAGCAGCTTAGGCAGGGCGGACGAGCAGTACTTC
clone size: few; V gene: TRBV12-3/TRBV12-4; D gene: TRBD1; J gene: TRBJ1-1; CDR3 protein: CASSPGQGFTEAFF; CDR3 DNA: TGTGCCAGCAGCCCGGGACAGGGATTCACTGAAGCTTTCTTT
clone size: -; V gene: TRBV20-1; D gene: -; J gene: TRBJ2-3; CDR3 protein: CSAPVGWGTDTQYF; CDR3 DNA: TGCAGTGCCCCGGTGGGGTGGGGCACAGATACGCAGTATTTT
clone size: few; V gene: TRBV9; D gene: TRBD1; J gene: TRBJ2-7; CDR3 protein: CASSVGQGDYEQYF; CDR3 DNA: TGTGCCAGCAGCGTTGGGCAGGGGGATTACGAGCAGTACTTC
clone size: few; V gene: TRBV12-3/TRBV12-4; D gene: TRBD1; J gene: TRBJ1-2; CDR3 protein: CASSGQGAYNYGYTF; CDR3 DNA: TGTGCCAGCAGCGGACAGGGGGCTTATAACTATGGCTACACCTTC
clone size: many; V gene: TRBV4-1; D gene: -; J gene: TRBJ2-1; CDR3 protein: CASSPFLHIEGSYNEQFF; CDR3 DNA: TGCGCCAGCAGCCCCTTCCTCCATATCGAGGGTTCCTACAATGAGCAGTTCTTC
clone size: -; V gene: TRBV10-2; D gene: -; J gene: TRBJ2-1; CDR3 protein: CASTKGDIHNEQFF; CDR3 DNA: TGCGCCAGCACCAAGGGGGACATCCACAATGAGCAGTTCTTC
clone size: many; V gene: TRBV10-1; D gene: -; J gene: TRBJ2-1; CDR3 protein: CARGSRSPEQFF; CDR3 DNA: TGCGCCAGGGGAAGTAGAAGTCCGGAGCAGTTCTTC
clone size: -; V gene: TRBV10-2; D gene: -; J gene: TRBJ2-3; CDR3 protein: CATSGDTQYF; CDR3 DNA: TGCGCCACTTCTGGGGATACGCAGTATTTT
clone size: few; V gene: TRBV29-1; D gene: -; J gene: TRBJ2-1; CDR3 protein: CSVEAWTPNLNNEQFF; CDR3 DNA: TGCAGCGTTGAAGCCTGGACTCCTAACCTCAACAATGAGCAGTTCTTC
clone size: many; V gene: TRBV5-1; D gene: -; J gene: TRBJ2-2; CDR3 protein: CASSLGPGAGKNLPGELFF; CDR3 DNA: TGCGCCAGCAGCTTGGGCCCAGGGGCAGGGAAGAATCTGCCCGGGGAGCTGTTTTTT
clone size: -; V gene: TRBV6-1; D gene: -; J gene: TRBJ1-1; CDR3 protein: CASTPGAYTEAFF; CDR3 DNA: TGTGCCAGCACCCCGGGGGCGTACACTGAAGCTTTCTTT
clone size: many; V gene: TRBV7-2; D gene: -; J gene: TRBJ2-2; CDR3 protein: CASSFRYTGELFF; CDR3 DNA: TGTGCCAGCAGCTTCCGGTACACCGGGGAGCTGTTTTTT
clone size: -; V gene: TRBV4-3; D gene: -; J gene: TRBJ1-3; CDR3 protein: CASSQVRKNSGNTIYF; CDR3 DNA: TGCGCCAGCAGCCAAGTCAGGAAAAACTCTGGAAACACCATATATTTT
clone size: few; V gene: TRBV12-3/TRBV12-4; D gene: TRBD2; J gene: TRBJ2-5; CDR3 protein: CASARGGGETQYF; CDR3 DNA: TGTGCCAGCGCCCGGGGGGGGGGAGAGACCCAGTACTTC
clone size: few; V gene: TRBV7-9; D gene: -; J gene: TRBJ1-5; CDR3 protein: CASGGGGQPQHF; CDR3 DNA: TGTGCCAGCGGGGGAGGGGGGCAGCCCCAGCATTTT
clone size: -; V gene: TRBV7-9; D gene: TRBD1; J gene: TRBJ2-1; CDR3 protein: CASSLVGQGKNEQFF; CDR3 DNA: TGTGCCAGCAGCTTAGTGGGACAGGGGAAAAATGAGCAGTTCTTC
clone size: many; V gene: TRBV12-3/TRBV12-4; D gene: TRBD1; J gene: TRBJ2-3; CDR3 protein: CASSPKDRVPDTQYF; CDR3 DNA: TGTGCCAGCAGTCCCAAGGACAGGGTCCCAGATACGCAGTATTTT
clone size: few; V gene: TRBV7-9; D gene: TRBD2; J gene: TRBJ2-1; CDR3 protein: CASSYTLAGLYNEQFF; CDR3 DNA: TGTGCCAGCAGCTACACCCTAGCGGGGCTCTACAATGAGCAGTTCTTC
clone size: many; V gene: TRBV7-2; D gene: TRBD2; J gene: TRBJ2-7; CDR3 protein: CASSFSGGDYEQYF; CDR3 DNA: TGTGCCAGCAGCTTTAGCGGGGGGGACTACGAGCAGTACTTC
clone size: few; V gene: TRBV27; D gene: -; J gene: TRBJ2-2; CDR3 protein: CASSLLPSGYANTGELFF; CDR3 DNA: TGTGCCAGCAGTTTACTCCCCTCGGGATACGCGAACACCGGGGAGCTGTTTTTT
clone size: few; V gene: TRBV6-5; D gene: -; J gene: TRBJ2-1; CDR3 protein: CASSYSSGADSYNEQFF; CDR3 DNA: TGTGCCAGCAGTTACTCGTCCGGGGCGGACTCCTACAATGAGCAGTTCTTC
clone size: few; V gene: TRBV19; D gene: -; J gene: TRBJ1-2; CDR3 protein: CASSLLGSNYGYTF; CDR3 DNA: TGTGCCAGTAGCCTTTTGGGTTCCAACTATGGCTACACCTTC
clone size: many; V gene: TRBV5-4; D gene: TRBD1; J gene: TRBJ2-2; CDR3 protein: CASIKQGTGELFF; CDR3 DNA: TGTGCCAGCATAAAACAGGGGACCGGGGAGCTGTTTTTT
clone size: -; V gene: TRBV4-1; D gene: TRBD2; J gene: TRBJ2-1; CDR3 protein: CASSQGAGGLNNEQFF; CDR3 DNA: TGCGCCAGCAGCCAAGGGGCGGGGGGGCTAAACAATGAGCAGTTCTTC